The next 9 T cell receptor beta chains were all read from a single sample in a study of T cells in Graves' hyperthyroidism and ophthalmopathy. Amplified TCR beta CDR3 regions derived from RNA transcripts. TCR CDR3 regions were first amplified by RT-PCR with HTBI primers. TCRdb itself ran the multiplex PCR reads through MiXCR, one entry per CDR3 protein. This repertoire shows 300,000 to 450,000 distinct CDR3 sequences, 15% to 19% found once; its top ten account for 28%. What was sequenced was blood. Receptors were obtained from a young woman with Graves' hyperthyroidism that later progressed to Graves' ophthalmopathy.

There are many counts of this clonotype. The chain has TRBV7-2 and TRBJ2-1; tentative D call: TRBD1 (5 bases). The CDR3 runs 16 residues. Per germline, CDR1 SGHTA and CDR2 FQGNSA. The ends were cut back, 3 bases at V and 0 bases at J, with 12 bases in the middle. This CDR3 is CASSFAGYSSYNEQFF. DNA of the CDR3: TGTGCCAGCAGCTTTGCAGGGTATAGCTCCTACAATGAGCAGTTCTTC.

On this clonotype itself: This may stem from a read error, because a much larger clone lies one nucleotide away. V and J are TRBV3-1 and TRBJ2-1, with D perhaps TRBD1 or TRBD2 (6 bases each). The DNA end favors TRBJ2-7, so the J call may be wrong. CDR1 and CDR2 (germline): LGHDT, YNNKEL (reference sequence). The CDR3 sequence is 16 residues long. The CDR3 loop reads CASSQGGGGTYNEQYF. The CDR3 region has the DNA TGTGCCAGCAGCCAAGGTGGGGGCGGGACTTACAATGAGCAGTACTTC.

This clonotype was recorded at least ten times. CDR3 in DNA: TGTGCCAGCAGCTTACCTGGACAGCCTAGCACAGATACGCAGTATTTT. Protein: CASSLPGQPSTDTQYF. This chain joins TRBV7-9 and TRBJ2-3; tentatively, D is TRBD1 (6 bases). The germline V and J ends were trimmed by 2 bases and 0 bases, with 12 bases remaining between them. There are 16 residues in the CDR3. Germline CDR1 and CDR2: SEHNR and FQNEAQ (reference sequence).

Only a few counts were recorded for this clonotype. This rearrangement joins TRBV24-1 to TRBJ2-3; D is possibly TRBD1 or TRBD2 (6 bases each). Trimming removed 3 bases from V and 1 base from J, with 13 bases in between. There are 16 residues in the CDR3. The germline V gene encodes CDR1 KGHDR and CDR2 SFDVKD. Here the CDR3 DNA reads TGTGCCACCAGTGATCAAGAGGGGGGAGGCACAGATACGCAGTATTTT. Translating gives CATSDQEGGGTDTQYF.

The sample holds a few counts of this clonotype. V gene TRBV7-9 combines with J gene TRBJ2-3, with a tentative D call TRBD1 (6 bases). The V and J ends lost 4 bases and 2 bases respectively, with 16 bases between them. Looked up from germline, CDR1 is SEHNR and CDR2 is FQNEAQ (reference sequence). The CDR3 covers 16 residues. CDR3 in DNA: TGTGCCAGCAGCTCTACAGGGCGTCCACCCACAGATACGCAGTATTTT. Protein product: CASSSTGRPPTDTQYF.

This clonotype showed up just a few times. The rearrangement joins TRBV27 to TRBJ2-6, with D unresolved. With 3 bases removed from V and 0 bases from J, the gap between germline ends came to 9 bases. The CDR3 sequence is 16 residues long. Looked up from germline, CDR1 is MNHEY and CDR2 is SMNVEV (reference sequence). CDR3 amino acids: CASSFAESSGANVLTF. For the CDR3, the DNA is TGTGCCAGCAGTTTCGCAGAGAGCTCTGGGGCCAACGTCCTGACTTTC.

In this sample, this clonotype turned up many times. The chain carries TRBV7-9 and TRBJ2-7; D is ambiguous. In germline, CDR1 is SEHNR, CDR2 FQNEAQ (reference sequence). The CDR3 has 13 amino acids. V was cut by 5 bases and J by 4 bases, with 12 bases left in between. As DNA, the CDR3 is TGTGCCAGCAGCCGCTCCACCCGTTACGAGCAGTACTTC. Its protein is CASSRSTRYEQYF. The complete variable domain, with remaining parts taken from reference TRBV7-9 and TRBJ2-7, reads DTGVSQNPRHKITKRGQNVTFRCDPISEHNRLYWYRQTLGQGPEFLTYFQNEAQLEKSRLLSDRFSAERPKGSFSTLEIQRTEQGDSAMYLCASSRSTRYEQYFGPGTRLTVT.

The chain couples TRBV9 to TRBJ1-1, with 7 positions matching TRBD1. Germline CDR1 reads SGDLS; CDR2 reads YYNGEE. The CDR3 loop spans 15 amino acids. The V and J ends lost 0 bases and 4 bases, in that order; junction bases with no gene match: 6. CDR3: CASSVALTGATEAFF. CDR3 sequence (DNA): TGTGCCAGCAGCGTAGCCCTAACAGGGGCCACTGAAGCTTTCTTT.

This clonotype has more than one count but fewer than ten. The chain carries TRBV30 and TRBJ2-1; either TRBD1 or TRBD2 may supply D (5 bases each). CDR3 length: 13 amino acids. Germline CDR1 and CDR2: GTSNPN and SVGIG (reference sequence). V lost 4 bases and J 8 bases, leaving 15 bases between the germline ends. In nucleotides, the CDR3 is TGTGCCTGGAATATGGGACCACGGGATGAGCAGTTCTTC. It translates to CAWNMGPRDEQFF.